A selection of T cell receptor beta chains follows, all from one sample in a study of CD8 T cells in Susac syndrome. Each CDR3 protein is one row after TCRdb ran MiXCR on the immunoSEQ multiplex PCR reads. The sample gives around 77,000 distinct CDR3 sequences, approximately 96% of which show up once; 0.09% to 0.13% is in the top ten. Sequencing was done on a sample of CD4+ T cells from PBMCs. The receptors originated from a human donor with multiple sclerosis. Both conserved end residues are part of each CDR3. Each record gives: J gene, V gene, D gene, clone size, CDR3 protein, CDR3 DNA. D genes are given only for firm matches. Clone sizes are given selectively: once, few, many, or a class where the clone is expanded.

J: TRBJ2-4; V: TRBV28; D: .; size: .; CDR3: CASTGEVRIQYF; DNA: TGTGCCAGCACTGGGGAGGTACGAATTCAGTACTTC
J: TRBJ1-2; V: TRBV9; D: TRBD1; size: .; CDR3: CASSVGTGAYDIGYTF; DNA: TGTGCCAGCAGCGTAGGGACAGGGGCTTATGATATTGGCTACACCTTC
J: TRBJ1-1; V: TRBV20-1; D: .; size: .; CDR3: CSARRSSQLNTEAFF; DNA: TGCAGTGCTAGGAGGTCTTCTCAGTTGAACACTGAAGCTTTCTTT
J: TRBJ2-5; V: TRBV30; D: .; size: .; CDR3: CAWSGRTWWETQYF; DNA: TGTGCCTGGAGTGGCCGGACTTGGTGGGAGACCCAGTACTTC
J: TRBJ2-3; V: TRBV5-1; D: .; size: .; CDR3: CASSFPGTDTQYF; DNA: TGCGCCAGCAGCTTTCCTGGCACAGATACGCAGTATTTT
J: TRBJ2-7; V: TRBV30; D: TRBD1; size: .; CDR3: CAWRQGAVYEQYF; DNA: TGTGCCTGGAGACAGGGGGCCGTTTACGAGCAGTACTTC
J: TRBJ2-3; V: TRBV7-9; D: TRBD2; size: .; CDR3: CASSLANGGGKTDTQYF; DNA: TGTGCCAGCAGCTTAGCGAACGGCGGGGGGAAAACAGATACGCAGTATTTT
J: TRBJ1-2; V: TRBV29-1; D: .; size: .; CDR3: CSANRDGYGYTF; DNA: TGCAGCGCCAACAGGGACGGCTATGGCTACACCTTC
J: TRBJ2-5; V: TRBV29-1; D: .; size: .; CDR3: CSVARARSQETQYF; DNA: TGCAGCGTGGCAAGGGCACGGTCCCAAGAGACCCAGTACTTC
J: TRBJ1-2; V: TRBV27; D: TRBD1; size: .; CDR3: CASSPLTGTGSGYTF; DNA: TGTGCCAGCAGTCCCCTAACCGGGACAGGGAGTGGCTACACCTTC
J: TRBJ1-2; V: TRBV4-1; D: TRBD1; size: .; CDR3: CASSQAGTGSYGYTF; DNA: TGCGCCAGCAGCCAAGCCGGGACAGGGTCCTATGGCTACACCTTC
J: TRBJ1-1; V: TRBV7-9; D: .; size: .; CDR3: CASRSLVRGRGEAFF; DNA: TGTGCCAGCAGATCCTTAGTTCGGGGAAGGGGAGAAGCTTTCTTT
J: TRBJ2-7; V: TRBV20-1; D: TRBD2; size: .; CDR3: CSASSGGYEQYF; DNA: TGCAGTGCTAGTAGCGGGGGCTACGAGCAGTACTTC
J: TRBJ2-7; V: TRBV29-1; D: TRBD1; size: .; CDR3: CSVVQGAGEQYF; DNA: TGCAGCGTTGTACAGGGGGCTGGCGAGCAGTACTTC
J: TRBJ2-7; V: TRBV3-1; D: .; size: .; CDR3: CASSQVEQTYEQYF; DNA: TGTGCCAGCAGCCAAGTCGAACAGACCTACGAGCAGTACTTC
J: TRBJ2-5; V: TRBV3-1; D: TRBD2; size: .; CDR3: CASSLGLAGELETQYF; DNA: TGTGCCAGCAGTTTAGGACTAGCGGGGGAGTTGGAGACCCAGTACTTC
J: TRBJ2-7; V: TRBV29-1; D: TRBD1; size: .; CDR3: CSVVGQGLSEQYF; DNA: TGCAGCGTAGTGGGACAGGGACTTTCCGAGCAGTACTTC
J: TRBJ2-3; V: TRBV7-9; D: TRBD2; size: .; CDR3: CASSLPPVAGGTQYF; DNA: TGTGCCAGCAGCTTGCCCCCGGTAGCGGGGGGTACGCAGTATTTT
J: TRBJ1-6; V: TRBV7-2; D: .; size: .; CDR3: CASSLDQSPLHF; DNA: TGTGCCAGCAGCTTAGACCAATCACCCCTCCACTTT
J: TRBJ2-1; V: TRBV30; D: TRBD2; size: .; CDR3: CAWRVKRGGNEQFF; DNA: TGTGCCTGGCGGGTAAAGCGGGGGGGCAATGAGCAGTTCTTC
J: TRBJ2-7; V: TRBV6-1; D: TRBD1; size: .; CDR3: CASSDPRTGGKYEQYF; DNA: TGTGCCAGCAGTGACCCGCGGACAGGGGGCAAGTACGAGCAGTACTTC
J: TRBJ1-6; V: TRBV25-1; D: .; size: .; CDR3: CASSEPQATSPLHF; DNA: TGTGCCAGCAGTGAACCCCAGGCGACTTCACCCCTCCACTTT
J: TRBJ2-4; V: TRBV7-3; D: TRBD1; size: .; CDR3: CASSLGQGMDIQYF; DNA: TGTGCCAGCAGCTTAGGACAGGGGATGGACATTCAGTACTTC
J: TRBJ2-3; V: TRBV20-1; D: TRBD2; size: .; CDR3: CSARPSGEGTDTQYF; DNA: TGCAGTGCTAGGCCTAGCGGGGAGGGCACAGATACGCAGTATTTT
J: TRBJ1-2; V: TRBV3-1; D: TRBD1; size: .; CDR3: CASSQGPPTGAFVYGYTF; DNA: TGTGCCAGCAGCCAGGGTCCGCCTACAGGGGCATTTGTGTATGGCTACACCTTC
J: TRBJ2-5; V: TRBV12-3/TRBV12-4; D: TRBD1; size: .; CDR3: CVSSPLTGSETQYF; DNA: TGTGTCAGCAGTCCATTGACAGGGTCAGAGACCCAGTACTTC
J: TRBJ1-2; V: TRBV7-2; D: TRBD1; size: .; CDR3: CASSLVGQGHGYTF; DNA: TGTGCCAGCAGCTTAGTAGGACAGGGCCATGGCTACACCTTC
J: TRBJ2-1; V: TRBV7-2; D: .; size: once; CDR3: CASSPGPSSNEQFF; DNA: TGTGCCAGCAGCCCCGGCCCCAGCTCCAATGAGCAGTTCTTC
J: TRBJ2-7; V: TRBV5-1; D: TRBD1; size: .; CDR3: CASSVDRGRDEQYF; DNA: TGCGCCAGCAGCGTGGACAGGGGGCGAGACGAGCAGTACTTC
J: TRBJ1-2; V: TRBV9; D: .; size: .; CDR3: CASSVGLGFSYGYTF; DNA: TGTGCCAGCAGCGTAGGATTGGGGTTTAGCTATGGCTACACCTTC
J: TRBJ2-5; V: TRBV5-4; D: .; size: .; CDR3: CASSSRGVLQETQYF; DNA: TGTGCCAGCAGCTCTCGCGGAGTCCTACAAGAGACCCAGTACTTC
J: TRBJ2-5; V: TRBV24-1; D: TRBD2; size: .; CDR3: CATSDGGGTETQYF; DNA: TGTGCCACCAGTGACGGGGGGGGGACGGAGACCCAGTACTTC
J: TRBJ1-3; V: TRBV18; D: .; size: .; CDR3: CASSQSSGGNTIYF; DNA: TGTGCCAGCTCACAGTCATCGGGAGGAAACACCATATATTTT
J: TRBJ1-5; V: TRBV12-3/TRBV12-4; D: TRBD1; size: .; CDR3: CASRTGSNQPQHF; DNA: TGTGCCAGCCGGACAGGGAGCAATCAGCCCCAGCATTTT
J: TRBJ2-3; V: TRBV12-3/TRBV12-4; D: .; size: .; CDR3: CASSFGSTDTQYF; DNA: TGTGCCAGCAGTTTTGGCAGCACAGATACGCAGTATTTT
J: TRBJ2-1; V: TRBV3-1; D: .; size: .; CDR3: CASSQNVLNEQFF; DNA: TGTGCCAGCAGCCAAAACGTCCTCAATGAGCAGTTCTTC
J: TRBJ2-3; V: TRBV7-9; D: TRBD2; size: .; CDR3: CASSLASGGTSTDTQYF; DNA: TGTGCCAGCAGCTTAGCGTCCGGGGGGACTTCCACAGATACGCAGTATTTT
J: TRBJ1-4; V: TRBV20-1; D: .; size: once; CDR3: CSAGSGATNEKLFF; DNA: TGCAGTGCAGGGAGCGGGGCAACTAATGAAAAACTGTTTTTT
J: TRBJ2-1; V: TRBV29-1; D: .; size: .; CDR3: CSVSGYNEQFF; DNA: TGCAGCGTTTCCGGTTACAATGAGCAGTTCTTC
J: TRBJ1-5; V: TRBV28; D: .; size: .; CDR3: CASSSGNQPQHF; DNA: TGTGCCAGCAGTTCGGGCAATCAGCCCCAGCATTTT
J: TRBJ1-1; V: TRBV20-1; D: .; size: .; CDR3: CSASGQRKVNTEAFF; DNA: TGCAGTGCTAGTGGACAGCGAAAGGTGAACACTGAAGCTTTCTTT
J: TRBJ2-5; V: TRBV5-4; D: TRBD2; size: once; CDR3: CASSWGTSGRSSQETQYF; DNA: TGTGCCAGCAGCTGGGGGACTAGCGGGAGGTCGTCCCAAGAGACCCAGTACTTC